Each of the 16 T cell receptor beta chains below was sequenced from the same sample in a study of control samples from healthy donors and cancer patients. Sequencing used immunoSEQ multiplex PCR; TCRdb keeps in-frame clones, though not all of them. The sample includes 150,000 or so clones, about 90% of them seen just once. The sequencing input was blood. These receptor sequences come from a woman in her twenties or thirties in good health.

Here the CDR3 reads CASSFSQGPINEQFF. CDR3 bases: TGCGCCAGCAGCTTCTCCCAGGGGCCTATCAATGAGCAGTTCTTC. This chain joins TRBV5-1 and TRBJ2-1; D is perhaps TRBD1 (6 bases). Trimming removed 2 bases at V and 6 bases at J, with 15 bases between. This CDR3 contains 15 residues. CDR1 is SGHRS, CDR2 YFSETQ, per germline.

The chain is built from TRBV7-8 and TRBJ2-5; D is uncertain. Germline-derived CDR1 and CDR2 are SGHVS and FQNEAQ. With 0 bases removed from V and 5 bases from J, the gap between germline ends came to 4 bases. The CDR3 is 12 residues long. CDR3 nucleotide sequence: TGTGCCAGCAGCTTAGCTCGGGAGACCCAGTACTTC. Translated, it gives CASSLARETQYF. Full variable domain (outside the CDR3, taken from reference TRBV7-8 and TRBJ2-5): GAGVSQSPRYKVAKRGQDVALRCDPISGHVSLFWYQQALGQGPEFLTYFQNEAQLDKSGLPSDRFFAERPEGSVSTLKIQRTQQEDSAVYLCASSLARETQYFGPGTRLLVL.

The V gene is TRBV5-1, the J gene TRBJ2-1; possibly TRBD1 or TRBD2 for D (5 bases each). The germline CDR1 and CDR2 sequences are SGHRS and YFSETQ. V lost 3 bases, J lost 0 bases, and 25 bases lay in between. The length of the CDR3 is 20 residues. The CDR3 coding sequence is TGCGCCAGCAGCTCACTAGGGGCGGCCGCTCACCCCAGCTCCTACAATGAGCAGTTCTTC. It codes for CASSSLGAAAHPSSYNEQFF.

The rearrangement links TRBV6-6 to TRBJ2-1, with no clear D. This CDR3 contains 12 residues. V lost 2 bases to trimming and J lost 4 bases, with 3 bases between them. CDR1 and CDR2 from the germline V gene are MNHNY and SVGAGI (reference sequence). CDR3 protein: CASSYAYNEQFF. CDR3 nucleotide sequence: TGTGCCAGCAGTTACGCATACAATGAGCAGTTCTTC.

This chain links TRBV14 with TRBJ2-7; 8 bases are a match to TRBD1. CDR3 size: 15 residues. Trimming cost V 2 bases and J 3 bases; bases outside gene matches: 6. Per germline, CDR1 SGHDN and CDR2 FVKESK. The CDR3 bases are TGTGCCAGCAGCCAATCCGGACAGGGTGTCTACGAGCAGTACGTC. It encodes CASSQSGQGVYEQYV.

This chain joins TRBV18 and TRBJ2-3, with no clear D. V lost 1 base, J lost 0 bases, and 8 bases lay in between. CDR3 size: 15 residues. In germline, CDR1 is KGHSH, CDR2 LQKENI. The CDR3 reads CASSPRSTSTDTQYF. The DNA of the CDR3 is TGTGCCAGCTCACCACGGTCGACTAGCACAGATACGCAGTATTTT.

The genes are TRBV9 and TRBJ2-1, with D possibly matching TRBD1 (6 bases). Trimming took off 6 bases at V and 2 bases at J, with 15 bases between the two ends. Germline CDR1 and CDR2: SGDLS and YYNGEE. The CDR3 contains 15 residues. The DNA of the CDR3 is TGTGCCAGCAACCCTCGAGGGGGTGCCTACAATGAGCAGTTCTTC. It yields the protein CASNPRGGAYNEQFF.

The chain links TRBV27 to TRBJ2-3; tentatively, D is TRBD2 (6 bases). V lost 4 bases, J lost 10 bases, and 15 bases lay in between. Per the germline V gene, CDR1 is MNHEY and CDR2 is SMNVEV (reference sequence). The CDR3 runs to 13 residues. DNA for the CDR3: TGTGCCAGCAGTTCCCCGGGGCTAGCGCCGCAGTATTTT. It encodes CASSSPGLAPQYF.

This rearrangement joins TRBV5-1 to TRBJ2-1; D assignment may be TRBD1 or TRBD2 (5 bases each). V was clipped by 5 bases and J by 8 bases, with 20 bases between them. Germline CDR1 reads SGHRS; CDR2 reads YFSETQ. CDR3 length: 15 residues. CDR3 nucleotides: TGCGCCAGCAGACAGGAGGTAACTGGGGTGGATGAGCAGTTCTTC. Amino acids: CASRQEVTGVDEQFF.

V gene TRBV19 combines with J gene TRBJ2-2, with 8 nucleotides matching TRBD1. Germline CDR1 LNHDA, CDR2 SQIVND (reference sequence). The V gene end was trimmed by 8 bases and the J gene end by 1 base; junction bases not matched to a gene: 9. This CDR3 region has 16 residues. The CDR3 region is CASQRQGTENTGELFF. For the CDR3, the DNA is TGTGCCAGTCAACGACAGGGGACAGAGAACACCGGGGAGCTGTTTTTT.

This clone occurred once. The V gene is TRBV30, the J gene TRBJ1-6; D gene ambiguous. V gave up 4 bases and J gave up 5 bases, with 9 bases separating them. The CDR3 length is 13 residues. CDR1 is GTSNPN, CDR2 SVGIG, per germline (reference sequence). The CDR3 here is CAWKLGNNSPLHF. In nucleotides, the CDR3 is TGTGCCTGGAAACTCGGGAATAATTCACCCCTCCACTTT.

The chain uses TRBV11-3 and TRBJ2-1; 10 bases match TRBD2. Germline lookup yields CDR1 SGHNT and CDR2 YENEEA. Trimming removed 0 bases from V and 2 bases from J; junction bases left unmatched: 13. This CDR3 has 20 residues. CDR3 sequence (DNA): TGTGCCAGCAGCTTAGATTTGGGGCAGCTAGCGGGAGTCACCTACAATGAGCAGTTCTTC. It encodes CASSLDLGQLAGVTYNEQFF. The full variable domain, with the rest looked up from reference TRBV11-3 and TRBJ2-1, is EAGVVQSPRYKIIEKKQPVAFWCNPISGHNTLYWYLQNLGQGPELLIRYENEEAVDDSQLPKDRFSAERLKGVDSTLKIQPAELGDSAVYLCASSLDLGQLAGVTYNEQFFGPGTRLTVL.

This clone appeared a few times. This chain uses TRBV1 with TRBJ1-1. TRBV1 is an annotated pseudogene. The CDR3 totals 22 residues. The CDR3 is CTSSQDLPGPPFPHNLNTEAFF. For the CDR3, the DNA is TGCACCAGCAGCCAAGATCTTCCGGGACCGCCATTCCCCCACAACCTTAACACTGAAGCTTTCTTT.

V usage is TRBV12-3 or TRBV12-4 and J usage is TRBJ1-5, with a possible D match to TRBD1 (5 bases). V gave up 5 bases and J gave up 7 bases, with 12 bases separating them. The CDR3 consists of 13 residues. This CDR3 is CASSRGSRQPQHF. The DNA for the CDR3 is TGTGCCAGCAGTAGGGGTTCTCGACAGCCCCAGCATTTT.

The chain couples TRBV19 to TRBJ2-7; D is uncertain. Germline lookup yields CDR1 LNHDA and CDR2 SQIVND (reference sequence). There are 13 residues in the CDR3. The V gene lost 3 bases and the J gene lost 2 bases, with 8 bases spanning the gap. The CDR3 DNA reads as TGTGCCAGTAGTATTGAACTAACCTACGAGCAGTACTTC. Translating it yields CASSIELTYEQYF.

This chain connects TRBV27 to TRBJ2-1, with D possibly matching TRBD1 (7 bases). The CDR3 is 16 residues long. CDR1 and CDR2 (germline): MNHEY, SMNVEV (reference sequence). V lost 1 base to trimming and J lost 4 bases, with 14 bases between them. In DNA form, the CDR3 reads TGTGCCAGCAGTTTATACGGGGGACAGCTATACAATGAGCAGTTCTTC. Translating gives CASSLYGGQLYNEQFF.